Below, one T cell receptor beta chain is given with its context. Authors' processing steps: Counts of nucleated cells, estimated from reference gene primer amplification, were obtained. Sequencing used immunoSEQ multiplex PCR; TCRdb keeps in-frame clones, though not all of them. V and J calls and clone size are copied from that table; D and trimming were computed from the DNA. The table includes under 65,000 clones, 91% detected once. The data are from a study of blood T cell repertoires in COVID-19. Study at large: COVID-19 samples, acute and convalescent, were from the United States, Italy and Spain. PBMCs, B-cell-depleted T cells, or T cells provided the cDNA or gDNA that made up the material.

The source material was peripheral blood. The receptor was isolated from a human donor in a cohort sampled during active COVID-19.

The CDR3: CASSADGGFSYEQYF. DNA of the CDR3: TGCGCCAGCAGCGCTGACGGGGGTTTTTCCTACGAGCAGTACTTC. V gene TRBV5-1 combines with J gene TRBJ2-7, with D possibly TRBD2 on 6 matching bases. The germline V gene encodes CDR1 SGHRS and CDR2 YFSETQ. V lost 4 bases, J lost 1 base, and 15 bases lay in between. The CDR3 contains 15 residues.